This TCR beta chain emerged from a study of long-term antiretroviral therapy in people with HIV. As concerns this clone: Its antigen is not known.

V lost 6 bases and J lost 4; bases outside the gene matches: 6. CDR1 SNHLY and CDR2 FYNNEI come from the germline V gene. The CDR3 runs to 15 residues. Survey-level resolution applied to immunoSEQ assay v3.0. Method: immunoSEQ multiplex PCR; TCRdb's copy keeps in-frame clones and lacks some. The table includes about 39,000 clones, about 85% detected once. The study, taken as a whole, reports: Against controls, HIV repertoires showed narrower ranges of CDR3 length.

Sample: unsorted PBMCs, taken 3.1 years after starting antiretroviral therapy. This clonotype was obtained from a woman between 50 and 59 years old with HIV. V and J are TRBV2 and TRBJ2-1; TRBD2 aligns across 10 bases. CDR3 bases: TGTGCCAGCAGGATAGCGGGGGGATTATACAATGAGCAGTTCTTC. Protein: CASRIAGGLYNEQFF.